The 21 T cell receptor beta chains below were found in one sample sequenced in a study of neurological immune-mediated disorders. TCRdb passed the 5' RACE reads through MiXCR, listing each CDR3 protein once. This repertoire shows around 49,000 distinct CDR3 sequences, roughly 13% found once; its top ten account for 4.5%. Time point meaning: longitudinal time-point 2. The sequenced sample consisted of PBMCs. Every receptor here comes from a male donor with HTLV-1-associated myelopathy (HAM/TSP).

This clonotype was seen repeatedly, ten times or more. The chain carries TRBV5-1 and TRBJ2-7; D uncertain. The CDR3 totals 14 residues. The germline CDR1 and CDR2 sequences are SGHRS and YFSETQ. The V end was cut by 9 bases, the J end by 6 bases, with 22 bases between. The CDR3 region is CATGERPSQSEQYF. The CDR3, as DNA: TGCGCCACCGGCGAGAGGCCCTCGCAGAGCGAGCAGTACTTC.

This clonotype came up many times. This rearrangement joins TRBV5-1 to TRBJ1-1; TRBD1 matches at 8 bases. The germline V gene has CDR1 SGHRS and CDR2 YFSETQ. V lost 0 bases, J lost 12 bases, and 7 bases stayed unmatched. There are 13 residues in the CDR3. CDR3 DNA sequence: TGCGCCAGCAGCTTGGCGGTGGACAGGGAGTCTTTCTTT. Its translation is CASSLAVDRESFF.

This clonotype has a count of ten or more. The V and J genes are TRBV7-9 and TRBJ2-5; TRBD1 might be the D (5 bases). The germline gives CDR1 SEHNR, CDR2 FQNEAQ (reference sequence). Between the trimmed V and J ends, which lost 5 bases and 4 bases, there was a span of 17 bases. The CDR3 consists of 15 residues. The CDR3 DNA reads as TGTGCCAGCAGCCCAAGCAGGGTAAAAGGAGAGACCCAGTACTTC. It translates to CASSPSRVKGETQYF.

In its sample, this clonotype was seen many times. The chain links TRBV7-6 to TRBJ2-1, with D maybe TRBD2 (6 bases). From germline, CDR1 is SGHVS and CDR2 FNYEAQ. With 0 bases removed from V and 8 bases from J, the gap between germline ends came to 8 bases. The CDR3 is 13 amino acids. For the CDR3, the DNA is TGTGCCAGCAGCTTAGCGTGGGGGGATGAGCAGTTCTTC. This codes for CASSLAWGDEQFF.

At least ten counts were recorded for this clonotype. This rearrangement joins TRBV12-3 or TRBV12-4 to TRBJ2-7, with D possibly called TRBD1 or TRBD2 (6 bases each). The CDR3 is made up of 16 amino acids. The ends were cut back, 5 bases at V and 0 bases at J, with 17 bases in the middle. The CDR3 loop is CASSLMRGAASYEQYF. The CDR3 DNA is TGTGCCAGCAGTCTAATGAGGGGGGCAGCCTCCTACGAGCAGTACTTC.

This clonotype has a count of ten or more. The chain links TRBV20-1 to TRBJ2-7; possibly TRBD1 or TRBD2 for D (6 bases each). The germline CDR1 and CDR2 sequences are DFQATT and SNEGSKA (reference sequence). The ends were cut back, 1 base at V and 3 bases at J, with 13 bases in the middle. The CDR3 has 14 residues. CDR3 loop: CSARVRGESYEQYF. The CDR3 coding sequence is TGCAGTGCTAGAGTAAGGGGGGAGAGCTACGAGCAGTACTTC.

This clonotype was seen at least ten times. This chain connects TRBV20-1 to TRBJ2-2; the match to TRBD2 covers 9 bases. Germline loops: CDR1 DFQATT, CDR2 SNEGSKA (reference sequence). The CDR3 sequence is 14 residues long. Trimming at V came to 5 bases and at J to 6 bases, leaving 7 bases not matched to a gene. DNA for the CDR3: TGCAGTGCTGGTAGCGGGGGTGCCCCCGGGGAGCTGTTTTTT. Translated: CSAGSGGAPGELFF.

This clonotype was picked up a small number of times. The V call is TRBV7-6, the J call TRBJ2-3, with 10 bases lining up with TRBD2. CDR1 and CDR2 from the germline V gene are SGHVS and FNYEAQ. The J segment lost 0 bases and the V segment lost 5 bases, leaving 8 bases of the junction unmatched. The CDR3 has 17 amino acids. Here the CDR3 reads CASSPSPSGGSTDTQYF. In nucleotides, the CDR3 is TGTGCCAGCAGCCCTTCCCCTAGCGGGGGCAGCACAGATACGCAGTATTTT.

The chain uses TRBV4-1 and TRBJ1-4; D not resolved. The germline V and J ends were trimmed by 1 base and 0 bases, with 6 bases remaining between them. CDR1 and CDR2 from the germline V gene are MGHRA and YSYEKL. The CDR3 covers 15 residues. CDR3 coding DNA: TGCGCCAGCAGCCAAGTTCACACAACTAATGAAAAACTGTTTTTT. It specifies CASSQVHTTNEKLFF.

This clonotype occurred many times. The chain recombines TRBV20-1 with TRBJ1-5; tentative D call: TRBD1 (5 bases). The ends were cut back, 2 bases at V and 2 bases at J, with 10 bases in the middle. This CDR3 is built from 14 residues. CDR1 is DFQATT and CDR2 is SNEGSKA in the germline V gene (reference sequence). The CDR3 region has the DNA TGCAGTGCTAGAAGAGGGGTGGGCAATCAGCCCCAGCATTTT. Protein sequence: CSARRGVGNQPQHF.

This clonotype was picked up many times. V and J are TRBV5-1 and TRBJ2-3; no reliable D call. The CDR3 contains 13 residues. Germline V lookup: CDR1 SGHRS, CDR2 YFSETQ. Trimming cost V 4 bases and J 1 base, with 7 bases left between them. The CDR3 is CASSADGTDTQYF. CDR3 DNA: TGCGCCAGCAGCGCGGACGGCACAGATACGCAGTATTTT.

CDR3 DNA sequence: TGCAGCGTTGTGGGACAGGGAGGGCCGGCCAAAAACATTCAGTACTTC. This codes for CSVVGQGGPAKNIQYF. The chain joins TRBV29-1 to TRBJ2-4; 9 nucleotides line up with TRBD1. The CDR3 is 16 amino acids. CDR1 is SQVTM, CDR2 ANQGSEA, per germline. Trimming removed 4 bases from V and 1 base from J; junction bases left unmatched: 8.

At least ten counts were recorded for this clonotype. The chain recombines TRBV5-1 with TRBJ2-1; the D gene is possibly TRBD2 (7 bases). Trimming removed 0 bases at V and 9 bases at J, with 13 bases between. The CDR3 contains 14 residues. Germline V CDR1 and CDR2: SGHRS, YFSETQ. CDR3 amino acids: CASSLGGGQGEQFF. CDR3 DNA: TGCGCCAGCAGCTTGGGGGGGGGCCAGGGTGAGCAGTTCTTC.

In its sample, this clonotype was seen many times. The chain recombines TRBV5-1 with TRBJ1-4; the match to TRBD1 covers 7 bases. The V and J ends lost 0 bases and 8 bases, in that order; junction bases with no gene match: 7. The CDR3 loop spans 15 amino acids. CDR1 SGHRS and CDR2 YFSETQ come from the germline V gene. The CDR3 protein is CASSLDGTAGEKLFF. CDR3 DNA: TGCGCCAGCAGCTTGGATGGGACAGCCGGCGAAAAACTGTTTTTT.

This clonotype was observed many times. CDR3 sequence (DNA): TGTGCCAGCAGCCAAAAGGCGGGCGACACTGAAGCTTTCTTT. Translation gives CASSQKAGDTEAFF. This chain links TRBV11-2 with TRBJ1-1; no definite D call. Looked up from germline, CDR1 is SGHAT and CDR2 is FQNNGV. V was shortened by 5 bases and J by 3 bases, with 13 bases between the two germline ends. The CDR3 length is 14 residues.

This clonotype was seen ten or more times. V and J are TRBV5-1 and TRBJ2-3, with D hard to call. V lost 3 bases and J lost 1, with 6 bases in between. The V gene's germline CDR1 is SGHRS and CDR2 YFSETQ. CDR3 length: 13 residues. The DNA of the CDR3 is TGCGCCAGCAGCTGGACCGGCACAGATACGCAGTATTTT. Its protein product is CASSWTGTDTQYF.

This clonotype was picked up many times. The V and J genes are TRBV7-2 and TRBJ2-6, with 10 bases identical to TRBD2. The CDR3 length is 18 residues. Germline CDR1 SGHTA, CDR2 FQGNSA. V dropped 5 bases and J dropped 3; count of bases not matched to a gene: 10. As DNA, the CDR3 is TGTGCCAGCAGCCGACGGGGAGCGGGGGGGCGTGGGGCCAACGTCCTGACTTTC. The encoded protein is CASSRRGAGGRGANVLTF. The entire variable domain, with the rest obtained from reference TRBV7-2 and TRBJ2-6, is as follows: GAGVSQSPSNKVTEKGKDVELRCDPISGHTALYWYRQSLGQGLEFLIYFQGNSAPDKSGLPSDRFSAERTGGSVSTLTIQRTQQEDSAVYLCASSRRGAGGRGANVLTFGAGSRLTVL.

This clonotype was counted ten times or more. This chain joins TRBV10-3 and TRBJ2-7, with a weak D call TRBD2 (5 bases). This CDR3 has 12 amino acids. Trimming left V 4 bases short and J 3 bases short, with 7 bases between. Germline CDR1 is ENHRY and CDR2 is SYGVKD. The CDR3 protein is CAISVRDYEQYF. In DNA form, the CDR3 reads TGTGCCATCAGTGTCCGGGACTACGAGCAGTACTTC.

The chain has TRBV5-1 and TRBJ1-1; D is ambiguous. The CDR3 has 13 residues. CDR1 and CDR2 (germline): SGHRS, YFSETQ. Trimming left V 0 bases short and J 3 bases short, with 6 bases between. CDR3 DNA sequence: TGCGCCAGCAGCTTGGTTACAGACACTGAAGCTTTCTTT. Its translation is CASSLVTDTEAFF.

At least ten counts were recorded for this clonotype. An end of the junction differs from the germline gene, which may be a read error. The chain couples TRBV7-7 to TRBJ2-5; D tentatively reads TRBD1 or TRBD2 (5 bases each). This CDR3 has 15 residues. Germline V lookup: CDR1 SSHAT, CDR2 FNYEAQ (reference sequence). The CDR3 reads CASSLFAGSQETQYF. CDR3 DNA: TGTGCTAGCAGCTTATTCGCAGGGAGCCAAGAGACCCAGTACTTC.

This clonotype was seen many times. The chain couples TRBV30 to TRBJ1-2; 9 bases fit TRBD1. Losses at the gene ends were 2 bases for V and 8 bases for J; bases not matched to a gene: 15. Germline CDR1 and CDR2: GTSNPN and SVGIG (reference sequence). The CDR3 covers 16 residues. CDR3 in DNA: TGTGCCTGGAGTCCCAGTCGTACAGGGGGCGTAAGAGGCTACACCTTC. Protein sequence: CAWSPSRTGGVRGYTF.